This T cell receptor (beta chain) was recovered during a study of blood T cell repertoires in COVID-19. Study at large: Researchers got acute and convalescent COVID-19 samples from the United States, Italy and Spain. PBMCs, B-cell-depleted T cells, or T cells were the source of the cDNA or gDNA that made up the material.

The CDR3 extends over 16 amino acids. V lost 3 bases to trimming and J lost 2 bases; unmatched junction nucleotides: 8. The V gene's germline CDR1 is SGHTS and CDR2 YDEGEE. Authors' data handling: Scientists estimated how many nucleated cells there were by amplifying reference gene primers. Method: immunoSEQ multiplex PCR; TCRdb's copy keeps in-frame clones and lacks some. V and J calls and clone size are copied from that table; D and trimming were computed from the DNA. Among some 700,000 clones listed, about 87% were seen once. The source material was peripheral blood. This sequence originates from a woman younger than 35 with acute or convalescent COVID-19. This chain uses TRBV5-8 with TRBJ2-3; TRBD2 matches at 8 bases. CDR3 sequence: CASSYTSGGSTDTQYF. In DNA, the CDR3 is TGTGCCAGCAGCTATACCAGCGGGGGTTCCACAGATACGCAGTATTTT.